Following are 15 T cell receptor beta chains from one sample sequenced in a study of CD8 T cells in ankylosing spondylitis. TCRdb redid the calling of the 5' RACE reads with MiXCR, one entry per CDR3 protein. Here the sample spans about 250,000 distinct CDR3 sequences, roughly a third being singletons. Sequencing was carried out using blood, either unsorted or a sorted T cell fraction (not recorded which). The receptors were gathered from a male donor with ankylosing spondylitis or in good health (not recorded which).

This clonotype was observed a handful of times. The chain uses TRBV6-1 and TRBJ2-7; D is possibly TRBD1 (6 bases). The CDR3 length is 13 residues. Germline V gene lookup returns CDR1 MNHNS and CDR2 SASEGT. The germline V and J ends were trimmed by 7 bases and 6 bases, with 16 bases remaining between them. The CDR3, as DNA: TGTGCCAGCAACCGGGACACTTCGTCCGAGCAGTACTTC. Encoded protein: CASNRDTSSEQYF.

This clonotype turned up a few times. The J gene is TRBJ2-6, the V gene TRBV4-1; perhaps TRBD1 as D (5 bases). CDR3 size: 16 residues. Trimming removed 5 bases at V and 0 bases at J, with 11 bases between. Germline-derived CDR1 and CDR2 are MGHRA and YSYEKL. CDR3 in DNA: TGCGCCAGCAGCAGGGGAACCGACTCTGGGGCCAACGTCCTGACTTTC. This sequence encodes CASSRGTDSGANVLTF.

In its sample, this clonotype was seen a few times. The chain employs TRBV6-1 and TRBJ1-1; possible D gene TRBD1, 5 bases. The germline V gene encodes CDR1 MNHNS and CDR2 SASEGT. This CDR3 region has 15 residues. V was pared by 5 bases and J by 2 bases, with 15 bases between. The CDR3 reads CASSTSYRSNTEAFF. The CDR3 DNA reads as TGTGCCAGCAGTACATCATACAGGTCAAACACTGAAGCTTTCTTT.

DNA of the CDR3: TGTGCCAGCGACCAGGGGGTCAATCAGCCCCAGCATTTT. It yields the protein CASDQGVNQPQHF. The chain uses TRBV12-3 or TRBV12-4 and TRBJ1-5; the match to TRBD1 covers 7 bases. Trimming cost V 8 bases and J 3 bases; bases outside gene matches: 4. The CDR3 sequence is 13 residues long.

Ten or more counts support this clonotype. This chain joins TRBV29-1 and TRBJ2-1, with 7 bases that match TRBD2. The CDR3 totals 12 residues. With V trimmed by 6 bases and J by 4 bases, 3 bases remained unmatched. The V gene's germline CDR1 is SQVTM and CDR2 ANQGSEA. This CDR3 reads CSVSSGYNEQFF. In DNA form, the CDR3 reads TGCAGCGTCTCTAGCGGTTACAATGAGCAGTTCTTC.

This clonotype was recorded a few times. The chain uses TRBV20-1 and TRBJ1-1; weak D call: TRBD1 (5 bases). The V gene lost 1 base and the J gene lost 4 bases, with 19 bases spanning the gap. Germline-derived CDR1 and CDR2 are DFQATT and SNEGSKA (reference sequence). CDR3 length: 16 residues. DNA for the CDR3: TGCAGTGCTAGAGTCCCGGAGGGGCCCCTGGGCACTGAAGCTTTCTTT. Protein: CSARVPEGPLGTEAFF.

The sample holds a few counts of this clonotype. This sequence joins TRBV27 and TRBJ2-1; D possibly corresponds to TRBD1 (6 bases). The CDR3 is made up of 16 amino acids. Germline-derived CDR1 and CDR2 are MNHEY and SMNVEV (reference sequence). With 7 bases removed from V and 7 bases from J, the gap between germline ends came to 23 bases. CDR3 DNA sequence: TGTGCCAGCACACCGGGCGTCGAGAGAGGGGGAAATGAGCAGTTCTTC. It translates to CASTPGVERGGNEQFF.

The chain uses TRBV12-3 or TRBV12-4 and TRBJ2-7, with TRBD1 matching 10 bases. The CDR3 has 13 residues. The junction had 6 bases not matched to a gene; V was cut back by 6 bases and J by 7 bases. CDR3 residues: CASSLGQGWEQYF. The DNA for the CDR3 is TGTGCCAGCAGCCTGGGACAGGGGTGGGAGCAGTACTTC.

This clonotype was seen only a few times. The rearrangement links TRBV9 to TRBJ2-1; no clear D. Germline CDR1 reads SGDLS; CDR2 reads YYNGEE. The CDR3 is made up of 13 amino acids. V was trimmed by 3 bases and J by 4 bases, leaving 8 bases between them. The CDR3 is CASSAPLYNEQFF. CDR3 DNA sequence: TGTGCCAGCAGCGCGCCTCTTTACAATGAGCAGTTCTTC. Combining the CDR3 with reference TRBV9 and TRBJ2-1 gives the whole variable domain DSGVTQTPKHLITATGQRVTLRCSPRSGDLSVYWYQQSLDQGLQFLIQYYNGEERAKGNILERFSAQQFPDLHSELNLSSLELGDSALYFCASSAPLYNEQFFGPGTRLTVL.

This clonotype was detected a few times. The rearrangement links TRBV20-1 to TRBJ2-3; D remains ambiguous. The CDR3 length is 12 residues. Germline CDR1 and CDR2: DFQATT and SNEGSKA (reference sequence). V was cut by 1 base and J by 4 bases, with 6 bases left in between. The CDR3 DNA sequence: TGCAGTGCTAGAGTTTCCCCAGATACGCAGTATTTT. Residues: CSARVSPDTQYF.

This sequence joins TRBV5-1 and TRBJ2-1; 13 positions match TRBD2. This CDR3 has 15 amino acids. The J segment lost 8 bases and the V segment lost 3 bases, leaving 5 bases of the junction unmatched. The germline gives CDR1 SGHRS, CDR2 YFSETQ. The CDR3 DNA sequence: TGCGCCAGCAGCTCCGGGACTAGCGGGGTCTATGAGCAGTTCTTC. As protein: CASSSGTSGVYEQFF. The complete variable domain, with remaining parts taken from reference TRBV5-1 and TRBJ2-1, reads KAGVTQTPRYLIKTRGQQVTLSCSPISGHRSVSWYQQTPGQGLQFLFEYFSETQRNKGNFPGRFSGRQFSNSRSEMNVSTLELGDSALYLCASSSGTSGVYEQFFGPGTRLTVL.

This clonotype was detected only once. The chain uses TRBV15 and TRBJ1-1, with D unclear. Trimming stripped 0 bases from V and 0 bases from J, with 5 bases between. Germline-derived CDR1 and CDR2 are LNHNV and YYDKDF (reference sequence). The CDR3 extends over 14 amino acids. The chain's CDR3 is CATSREGMNTEAFF. In DNA form, the CDR3 reads TGTGCCACCAGCAGAGAAGGAATGAACACTGAAGCTTTCTTT.

This clonotype was detected only once. The chain has TRBV11-2 and TRBJ1-1; D possibly corresponds to TRBD1 (5 bases). The V gene lost 0 bases and the J gene lost 6 bases, with 8 bases spanning the gap. Germline V gene lookup returns CDR1 SGHAT and CDR2 FQNNGV. The CDR3 runs 13 residues. The CDR3 sequence is CASSLDRAAEAFF. The DNA of the CDR3 is TGTGCCAGCAGCTTAGACAGGGCCGCTGAAGCTTTCTTT. Together with reference TRBV11-2 and TRBJ1-1, the CDR3 gives the full variable domain: EAGVAQSPRYKIIEKRQSVAFWCNPISGHATLYWYQQILGQGPKLLIQFQNNGVVDDSQLPKDRFSAERLKGVDSTLKIQPAKLEDSAVYLCASSLDRAAEAFFGQGTRLTVV.

This clonotype occurred a few times. The chain joins TRBV7-9 to TRBJ1-6; D not certain. The CDR3 is made up of 15 amino acids. The V end was cut by 1 base, the J end by 10 bases, with 14 bases between. The germline gives CDR1 SEHNR, CDR2 FQNEAQ (reference sequence). The chain's CDR3 is CASSLVDGVHSPLHF. CDR3 DNA sequence: TGTGCCAGCAGCTTAGTGGACGGCGTCCACTCACCCCTCCACTTT.

The chain is built from TRBV5-8 and TRBJ2-3; D possibly corresponds to TRBD1 (6 bases). CDR1 is SGHTS and CDR2 is YDEGEE in the germline V gene. The CDR3 has 16 residues. Trimming took off 4 bases at V and 10 bases at J, with 25 bases between the two ends. CDR3 loop: CASSRDRSPLLISQYF. The CDR3 DNA sequence: TGTGCCAGCAGCCGTGACAGGTCTCCACTTCTGATCTCGCAGTATTTT.